One and the same sample provided the 31 T cell receptor beta chains below, sequenced in a study of T cell responses to AZD1222 COVID-19 vaccine (dated by TCRdb to the early 2020s). In the paper's terms, the time point label means: baseline before first vaccination. The library was made by the immunoSEQ multiplex PCR assay. This immuneACCESS table, as held by TCRdb, lists in-frame sequences with V and J called but not all clones. Of the missing ones, under half trace to an unresolved V gene in checked studies; the others have no known cause. In this sample the table shows about 86,000 clones, 70% to 85% of which occur a single time. In total, the top ten clones hold approximately 21% of the sample. This specimen consisted of peripheral blood, obtained on day 0 of AZD1222 vaccination. These receptors all stem from an adult in good health.

This chain connects TRBV11-2 to TRBJ2-1, with TRBD1 matching over 8 bases. CDR1 is SGHAT, CDR2 FQNNGV, per germline. Trimming took 4 bases from V and 3 from J; bases not matched to a gene: 2. This CDR3 has 14 amino acids. The CDR3 region is CASSYRGNYNEQFF. CDR3 in DNA: TGTGCCAGCAGCTACAGGGGGAACTACAATGAGCAGTTCTTC.

V gene TRBV5-6 combines with J gene TRBJ2-2; D gene unclear. Germline values: CDR1 SGHDT, CDR2 YYEEEE. This CDR3 spans 14 amino acids. Trimming removed 3 bases at V and 1 base at J, with 7 bases between. The CDR3 here is CASSYGVNTGELFF. DNA of the CDR3: TGTGCCAGCAGCTACGGAGTGAACACCGGGGAGCTGTTTTTT.

J is TRBJ1-2 and V is TRBV7-9; 9 positions match TRBD1. The CDR3 spans 13 residues. V lost 8 bases and J lost 5; bases outside the gene matches: 6. CDR1 and CDR2 (germline): SEHNR, FQNEAQ (reference sequence). The CDR3 loop reads CASSDRGQYGYTF. As DNA, the CDR3 is TGTGCCAGCTCGGACAGGGGACAATATGGCTACACCTTC.

The table lists this clone with a few counts. The genes are TRBV3-1 (or the pseudogene TRBV3-2) and TRBJ2-1, with D perhaps TRBD2 (5 bases). Germline CDR1 and CDR2: LGHDT and YNNKEL (reference sequence). The CDR3 is 14 amino acids. The V and J ends lost 0 bases and 9 bases respectively, with 12 bases between them. The CDR3 region is CASSQERGLSEQFF. The DNA for the CDR3 is TGTGCCAGCAGCCAAGAAAGAGGGTTGAGTGAGCAGTTCTTC.

The chain links TRBV18 to TRBJ2-2, with D possibly being TRBD1 (6 bases). The V end lost 3 bases, the J end lost 3 bases, and 23 bases lay between the germline ends. CDR1 and CDR2 from the germline V gene are KGHSH and LQKENI. The CDR3 spans 19 residues. CDR3 loop: CASSPRNPDRDTDTGELFF. CDR3 sequence (DNA): TGTGCCAGCTCACCCCGAAATCCCGACCGGGACACCGACACCGGGGAGCTGTTTTTT.

The rearrangement links TRBV4-1 to TRBJ2-1; 15 nucleotides align to TRBD2. The CDR3 is 17 residues long. CDR1 is MGHRA and CDR2 is YSYEKL in the germline V gene. V lost 4 bases, J lost 8 bases, and 9 bases stayed unmatched. CDR3 sequence: CASSLRTSGRAGDEQFF. The CDR3, as DNA: TGCGCCAGCAGCCTTCGGACTAGCGGGAGGGCCGGGGATGAGCAGTTCTTC.

This clone was seen once. The chain carries TRBV2 and TRBJ2-7; possible D gene TRBD2, 6 bases. Deletions cut 1 base from V and 2 bases from J, with 15 bases between. The CDR3 consists of 16 residues. From germline, CDR1 is SNHLY and CDR2 FYNNEI. CDR3 nucleotides: TGTGCCAGCAGTGAAGAGGCTTGGGGGGTCACCTACGAGCAGTACTTC. Encoded protein: CASSEEAWGVTYEQYF.

The rearrangement links TRBV3-1 (or the pseudogene TRBV3-2) to TRBJ1-2; 9 bases line up with TRBD1. Trimming removed 0 bases from V and 4 bases from J; junction bases left unmatched: 6. The CDR3 length is 16 residues. Germline loops: CDR1 LGHDT, CDR2 YNNKEL (reference sequence). The CDR3 coding sequence is TGTGCCAGCAGCCAAGATCAGGGACAGGGCTTCTATGGCTACACCTTC. Residues: CASSQDQGQGFYGYTF.

This clone appeared once. Mismatch with germline at one junction end may stem from a read error. The chain employs TRBV6-4 and TRBJ2-7; 7 nucleotides match TRBD1. This CDR3 contains 10 residues. Germline V gene data show CDR1 as MRHNA and CDR2 as SNTAGT. CDR3 coding DNA: TGTGCCAGCAAGGGGGCAGGGTTGAACTTC. Protein product: CASKGAGLNF.

This clone was counted only a few times. The chain carries TRBV29-1 and TRBJ1-3; D is unclear. Germline V CDR1 and CDR2: SQVTM, ANQGSEA. Trimming removed 5 bases from V and 0 bases from J, with 11 bases in between. The CDR3 loop spans 14 amino acids. This CDR3 is CSVSGTDSGNTIYF. For the CDR3, the DNA is TGCAGCGTTTCGGGAACAGACTCTGGAAACACCATATATTTT.

This chain joins TRBV7-9 and TRBJ1-1; D is perhaps TRBD1 (5 bases). The germline V and J ends were trimmed by 1 base and 3 bases, with 12 bases remaining between them. CDR1 and CDR2 (germline): SEHNR, FQNEAQ (reference sequence). The CDR3 has 15 residues. CDR3 nucleotide sequence: TGTGCCAGCAGCTTAGTATCAGGGACCCACACTGAAGCTTTCTTT. This codes for CASSLVSGTHTEAFF.

This sequence joins TRBV21-1 and TRBJ1-1; whether TRBD1, the table's D call, matches the DNA was not checked. TRBV21-1 is a pseudogene. The CDR3 covers 14 residues. CDR3 sequence: CASSNKTGADEAFF. CDR3 nucleotide sequence: TGTGCCAGCAGCAACAAAACAGGGGCGGACGAAGCTTTCTTT.

The chain combines TRBV7-8 with TRBJ2-1; D is unclear. The CDR3 consists of 17 residues. V was cut by 5 bases and J by 8 bases, with 25 bases left in between. Germline CDR1 reads SGHVS; CDR2 reads FQNEAQ. The CDR3 sequence: CASSTTFWEGFVDEQFF. In nucleotides, the CDR3 is TGTGCCAGCAGCACAACGTTCTGGGAAGGGTTCGTAGATGAGCAGTTCTTC.

The CDR3 sequence: CASSPSMATNEKLFF. DNA of the CDR3: TGTGCCAGCTCACCCTCGATGGCAACTAATGAAAAACTGTTTTTT. The chain couples TRBV18 to TRBJ1-4; D call uncertain. This CDR3 has 15 residues. CDR1 and CDR2 from the germline V gene are KGHSH and LQKENI. V was trimmed by 3 bases and J by 0 bases, leaving 8 bases between them.

V is TRBV5-8 and J is TRBJ2-3; D possibly corresponds to TRBD2 (6 bases). V shed 4 bases and J shed 4 bases, with 16 bases lying between them. The CDR3 contains 15 residues. CDR1 SGHTS and CDR2 YDEGEE come from the germline V gene. CDR3 sequence: CASSPRGGEADTQYF. CDR3 nucleotide sequence: TGTGCCAGCAGCCCCCGTGGAGGGGAGGCAGATACGCAGTATTTT. Full variable domain (outside the CDR3, taken from reference TRBV5-8 and TRBJ2-3): EAGVTQSPTHLIKTRGQQATLRCSPISGHTSVYWYQQALGLGLQFLLWYDEGEERNRGNFPPRFSGRQFPNYSSELNVNALELEDSALYLCASSPRGGEADTQYFGPGTRLTVL.

V and J are TRBV18 and TRBJ1-1; D may be TRBD1 (5 bases). The CDR3 is made up of 14 amino acids. Germline loops: CDR1 KGHSH, CDR2 LQKENI. Deletions cut 5 bases from V and 1 base from J, with 11 bases between. The CDR3 DNA reads as TGTGCCAGCTCAAGACAGCCTACGAACACTGAAGCTTTCTTT. It codes for CASSRQPTNTEAFF.

The V gene is TRBV5-1, the J gene TRBJ1-2; D uncertain. From germline, CDR1 is SGHRS and CDR2 YFSETQ. The CDR3 sequence is 15 residues long. With 0 bases removed from V and 0 bases from J, the gap between germline ends came to 9 bases. The CDR3, as DNA: TGCGCCAGCAGCTTGGCGCCGGGCCCTAACTATGGCTACACCTTC. Its translation: CASSLAPGPNYGYTF.

This chain joins TRBV28 and TRBJ2-1; no definite D call. Germline V gene data show CDR1 as MDHEN and CDR2 as SYDVKM. V lost 2 bases and J 6 bases, leaving 17 bases between the germline ends. The CDR3 length is 16 residues. CDR3 sequence (DNA): TGTGCCAGCAGTTTAGGAGATTTTCGGCCCCGCAATGAGCAGTTCTTC. Translating gives CASSLGDFRPRNEQFF.

There are a few counts of this clone. The V and J genes are TRBV12-2 and TRBJ2-1; TRBD1, the table's D call, lacks a check against the DNA. TRBV12-2 is a listed pseudogene. The CDR3 extends over 16 amino acids. The DNA for the CDR3 is TGTGCAAGTCGCCCACGACATTGGGGCAACCCGTATGAGCAGTTCTTC. Amino acid sequence: CASRPRHWGNPYEQFF.

The rearrangement links TRBV11-3 to TRBJ2-5; D remains ambiguous. The CDR3 runs 15 residues. Germline V CDR1 and CDR2: SGHNT, YENEEA. V lost 5 bases to trimming and J lost 3 bases, with 16 bases between them. This chain's CDR3 is CASSPGLSWEETQYF. The CDR3 DNA follows: TGTGCCAGCAGCCCCGGGTTGAGCTGGGAAGAGACCCAGTACTTC.

The rearrangement links TRBV6-1 to TRBJ2-7, with 8 nucleotides matching TRBD1. This CDR3 has 15 residues. In germline, CDR1 is MNHNS, CDR2 SASEGT. J gave up 5 bases and V 2 bases, and 8 bases lay outside the gene matches. CDR3 in amino acids: CASSESADRDNEQYF. The DNA for the CDR3 is TGTGCCAGCAGTGAATCAGCGGACAGGGACAACGAGCAGTACTTC.

The count of this clone is one. The chain recombines TRBV10-1 with TRBJ1-5; D is ambiguous. Germline CDR1 is WNHNN and CDR2 is SYGVQD (reference sequence). There are 12 residues in the CDR3. V was pared by 3 bases and J by 6 bases, with 6 bases between. CDR3: CASSDTIQPQHF. The CDR3 bases are TGCGCCAGCAGTGACACGATTCAGCCCCAGCATTTT.

This clone was found a few times. V and J are TRBV7-2 and TRBJ2-7, with 10 bases lining up with TRBD2. Germline-derived CDR1 and CDR2 are SGHTA and FQGNSA. The CDR3 length is 14 residues. Losses at the gene ends were 0 bases for V and 10 bases for J; bases not matched to a gene: 6. This chain's CDR3 is CASSLAGLAGDQYF. CDR3 in DNA: TGTGCCAGCAGCTTAGCTGGGCTAGCGGGAGATCAGTACTTC. The complete variable domain, with remaining parts taken from reference TRBV7-2 and TRBJ2-7, reads GAGVSQSPSNKVTEKGKDVELRCDPISGHTALYWYRQSLGQGLEFLIYFQGNSAPDKSGLPSDRFSAERTGGSVSTLTIQRTQQEDSAVYLCASSLAGLAGDQYFGPGTRLTVT.

The V gene is TRBV6-2 or TRBV6-3, the J gene TRBJ2-6; the D is unclear. The CDR3 totals 11 residues. V gave up 2 bases and J gave up 15 bases, with 8 bases separating them. Per the germline V gene, CDR1 is MNHEY and CDR2 is SVGEGT. The chain's CDR3 is CASSYPPALTF. The DNA of the CDR3 is TGTGCCAGCAGTTACCCCCCCGCCCTGACTTTC.

The rearrangement joins TRBV11-2 to TRBJ2-3; tentative D call: TRBD2 (5 bases). The CDR3 extends over 16 amino acids. Germline assignment: CDR1 SGHAT and CDR2 FQNNGV. Trimming took off 4 bases at V and 0 bases at J, with 14 bases between the two ends. In DNA, the CDR3 is TGTGCCAGCAGCTCGGCTAGCCGAACTAGCACAGATACGCAGTATTTT. Translation: CASSSASRTSTDTQYF.

The rearrangement links TRBV6-5 to TRBJ1-1; a possible D gene is TRBD1 (5 bases). Germline lookup yields CDR1 MNHEY and CDR2 SVGAGI. The CDR3 spans 11 residues. Trimming pared 8 bases from V and 10 bases from J, leaving 14 bases between. The CDR3 loop is CASGGGFRAFF. In DNA form, the CDR3 reads TGTGCCAGCGGGGGAGGGTTTCGAGCTTTCTTT.

A note on this clone: One end of the junction does not line up with germline, which may come from a read error. This chain joins TRBV7-6 and TRBJ2-3; tentative D call: TRBD2 (5 bases). The CDR3 runs to 14 residues. Germline loops: CDR1 SGHVS, CDR2 FNYEAQ. The CDR3 bases are TGTGCCAGCAGCCTAGCTGACAGCACAGATACGCAGTATTTT. This encodes CASSLADSTDTQYF.

The V gene is TRBV28, the J gene TRBJ2-2; 7 nucleotides align to TRBD2. Germline values: CDR1 MDHEN, CDR2 SYDVKM. Trimming cost V 3 bases and J 2 bases; bases outside gene matches: 6. The CDR3 contains 16 residues. In DNA form, the CDR3 reads TGTGCCAGCAGTTTTGCAGCGGGATTTAACACCGGGGAGCTGTTTTTT. Its translation: CASSFAAGFNTGELFF. Combining the CDR3 with reference TRBV28 and TRBJ2-2 gives the whole variable domain DVKVTQSSRYLVKRTGEKVFLECVQDMDHENMFWYRQDPGLGLRLIYFSYDVKMKEKGDIPEGYSVSREKKERFSLILESASTNQTSMYLCASSFAAGFNTGELFFGEGSRLTVL.

The chain employs TRBV9 and TRBJ2-5; D assignment may be TRBD1 or TRBD2 (5 bases each). The CDR3 spans 15 residues. Germline V CDR1 and CDR2: SGDLS, YYNGEE. V was trimmed by 0 bases and J by 4 bases, leaving 13 bases between them. CDR3 coding DNA: TGTGCCAGCAGCGTAGAGAGGGGCGGCGGAGAGACCCAGTACTTC. Amino acids: CASSVERGGGETQYF. The complete variable domain, with remaining parts taken from reference TRBV9 and TRBJ2-5, reads DSGVTQTPKHLITATGQRVTLRCSPRSGDLSVYWYQQSLDQGLQFLIQYYNGEERAKGNILERFSAQQFPDLHSELNLSSLELGDSALYFCASSVERGGGETQYFGPGTRLLVL.

This clone was recorded only once. This CDR3 is CASSQRQGYQQYF. The CDR3 bases are TGCGCCAGCAGCCAGAGACAGGGTTATCAGCAGTACTTC. The rearrangement joins TRBV4-3 to TRBJ2-7; 7 bases are a match to TRBD1. This CDR3 region has 13 residues. In germline, CDR1 is LGHNA, CDR2 YSLEER. The V gene end was trimmed by 3 bases and the J gene end by 8 bases; junction bases not matched to a gene: 7.

This sequence joins TRBV23-1 and TRBJ1-4; D is perhaps TRBD1 (5 bases). TRBV23-1 has ORF status, its function being uncertain. CDR3 length: 14 residues. Trimming took 2 bases from V and 5 from J, leaving 9 bases between them. The DNA of the CDR3 is TGCGCCAGCAGTCAAGGACGGGGGAATGAAAAACTGTTTTTT. Translated: CASSQGRGNEKLFF.